The text below deals with one T cell receptor (beta chain). The data derive from a study of blood T cell repertoires in COVID-19. This CDR3 contains 14 residues. CDR1 and CDR2 (germline): LNHDA, SQIVND (reference sequence). The V gene lost 5 bases and the J gene lost 8 bases, with 18 bases spanning the gap. Repertoires were generated with immunoSEQ multiplex PCR, while TCRdb's copy carries only in-frame clones and drops some. Among around 140,000 clones listed, around 80% were seen once. The sequence derives from a woman aged 50 to 65 who had recovered from COVID-19. The rearrangement links TRBV19 to TRBJ1-1; D is perhaps TRBD1 (5 bases). What was sequenced was PBMCs or T cells enriched from blood (not recorded which). CDR3 nucleotide sequence: TGTGCCAGTAGTTCCGGACACAGCGTCCTCGAAGCTTTCTTT. It translates to CASSSGHSVLEAFF.